The clone carrying this T cell receptor (beta chain) has at least ten counts. Time point indicated: persistent/refractory GD, antithyroid drugs over 5 years with positive TRAb. The TCR library was made from RNA extracted from PBMCs. The data stem from a study of regulatory T cells in long-lasting Graves disease. The J segment lost 6 bases and the V segment lost 5 bases, leaving 6 bases of the junction unmatched. CDR1 is SGHTA, CDR2 FQGNSA, per germline. CDR3 size: 14 residues. Assembly of TCR beta libraries relied on iRepertoire HTBI primers together with Arm-PCR of CDR3 regions. MiXCR was run by TCRdb on the multiplex PCR reads, yielding one entry per CDR3 protein. This sample carries 300,000 to 500,000 distinct CDR3 sequences, around 21% of them seen once, and the ten largest clones take around 21%.

This clonotype was obtained from a female donor with Graves disease. The sample was peripheral blood mononuclear cells (PBMCs), taken when the disease was refractory, from a patient treated with antithyroid drugs. The chain has TRBV7-2 and TRBJ2-7; 11 bases line up with TRBD2. The DNA for the CDR3 is TGTGCCAGCAGCAAACCCGGGACTAGCGGCGAGCAGTACTTC. Its protein is CASSKPGTSGEQYF.